This TCR beta chain was captured in a study of cytomegalovirus exposure and HLA in healthy donors. Germline loops: CDR1 MNHEY, CDR2 SVGAGI. J gave up 7 bases and V 6 bases, and 6 bases lay outside the gene matches. CDR3 length equals 12 residues. A multiplex PCR was run with 60 Vbeta primers and 13 Jbeta primers. As processed by the authors: Tens of millions of unique TCR beta chains, roughly 11 million of them shared, were counted by a later analysis. The assay was immunoSEQ multiplex PCR, and TCRdb's table has in-frame clones only and misses some. Clone size and the V and J calls come from that table; the DNA yielded D and trimming. The table lists approximately 85,000 clones, around 80% of them singletons. Study results and caveats: Sequencing depth roughly uniform across donors was assumed in presence/absence analyses. In vitro testing confirmed a few CMV-associated chains as specific for CMV antigens.

About this clone: The target antigen is unknown. Other DNA variants within this sample encode the same CDR3.

The origin of this receptor is a man aged 45-65 years in good health and CMV-seropositive. V and J are TRBV6-5 and TRBJ2-7; 7 bases align to TRBD2. Sequencing input: PBMCs. The CDR3 coding sequence is TGTGCCAGCAGCAGAGGGACTAAAGAGCAGTACTTC. Its protein product is CASSRGTKEQYF.